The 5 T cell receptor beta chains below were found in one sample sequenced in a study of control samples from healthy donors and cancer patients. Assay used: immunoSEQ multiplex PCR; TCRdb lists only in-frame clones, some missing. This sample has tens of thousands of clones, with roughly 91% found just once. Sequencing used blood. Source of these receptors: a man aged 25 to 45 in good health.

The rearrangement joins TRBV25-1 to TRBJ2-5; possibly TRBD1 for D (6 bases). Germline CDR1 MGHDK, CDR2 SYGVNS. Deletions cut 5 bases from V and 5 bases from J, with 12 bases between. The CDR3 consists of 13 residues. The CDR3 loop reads CASSPDSQETQYF. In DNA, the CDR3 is TGTGCCAGCAGTCCGGACAGTCAGGAGACCCAGTACTTC.

CDR3 sequence (DNA): TGTGCCAGCAGTCAACAGGTCAAAAACATTCAGTACTTC. It is translated as CASSQQVKNIQYF. V gene TRBV28 combines with J gene TRBJ2-4; perhaps TRBD1 as D (5 bases). The CDR3 is made up of 13 amino acids. Germline CDR1 and CDR2: MDHEN and SYDVKM. With 5 bases removed from V and 3 bases from J, the gap between germline ends came to 8 bases.

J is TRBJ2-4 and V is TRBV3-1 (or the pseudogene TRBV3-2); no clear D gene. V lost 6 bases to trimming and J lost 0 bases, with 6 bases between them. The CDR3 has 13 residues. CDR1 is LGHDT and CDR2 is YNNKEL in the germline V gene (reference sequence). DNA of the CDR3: TGTGCCAGCAGTCCTCAAGCCAAAAACATTCAGTACTTC. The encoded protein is CASSPQAKNIQYF.

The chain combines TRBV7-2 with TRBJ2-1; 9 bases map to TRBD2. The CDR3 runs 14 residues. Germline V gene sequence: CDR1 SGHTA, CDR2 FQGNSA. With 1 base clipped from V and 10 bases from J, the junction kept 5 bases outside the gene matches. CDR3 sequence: CASSLGRAGGEQFF. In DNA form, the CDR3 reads TGTGCCAGCAGCTTAGGTCGAGCGGGGGGCGAGCAGTTCTTC. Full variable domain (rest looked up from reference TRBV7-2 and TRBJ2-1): GAGVSQSPSNKVTEKGKDVELRCDPISGHTALYWYRQSLGQGLEFLIYFQGNSAPDKSGLPSDRFSAERTGGSVSTLTIQRTQQEDSAVYLCASSLGRAGGEQFFGPGTRLTVL.

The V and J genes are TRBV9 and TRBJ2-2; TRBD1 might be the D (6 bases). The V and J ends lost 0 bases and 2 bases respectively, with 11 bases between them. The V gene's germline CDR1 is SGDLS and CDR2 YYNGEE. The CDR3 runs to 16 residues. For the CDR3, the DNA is TGTGCCAGCAGCGTAGCTTACAGGGTCAACACCGGGGAGCTGTTTTTT. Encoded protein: CASSVAYRVNTGELFF.